These T cell receptor beta chains were read from a single sample in a study of T cells in Graves' hyperthyroidism and ophthalmopathy. TCRdb processed the multiplex PCR reads anew with MiXCR; each CDR3 protein has one entry. The table has 75,000 to 100,000 distinct CDR3 sequences, around 50% seen once; the top ten hold around 30%. Sequencing input: blood. These receptors were taken from a woman aged 40 to 55 with Graves' hyperthyroidism. Each CDR3 is given with its conserved first and last residue. D genes are given only for firm matches. Clone size, where shown, is once, few, many, or a class for clones that have expanded.

CDR3nt: TGTGCCACCGCGGGACCCCAAGAGACCCAGTACTTC; CDR3aa: CATAGPQETQYF; abundance: medium-sized; j_gene: TRBJ2-5; d_gene: .; v_gene: TRBV10-3
CDR3nt: TGCAGCGGGGGACAGGGGATCGACTACACCTTC; CDR3aa: CSGGQGIDYTF; abundance: many; j_gene: TRBJ1-2; d_gene: TRBD1; v_gene: TRBV29-1
CDR3nt: TGTGCCACCAGTCGTCTGAAGGCAAGGCAGCATTTT; CDR3aa: CATSRLKARQHF; abundance: .; j_gene: TRBJ1-5; d_gene: .; v_gene: TRBV15
CDR3nt: TGTGCCAGCAGCCCCGGGACAGGGCCCCTTTATGGCTACACCTTC; CDR3aa: CASSPGTGPLYGYTF; abundance: many; j_gene: TRBJ1-2; d_gene: TRBD1; v_gene: TRBV7-2
CDR3nt: TGTGCCAGCAGCTTCCGGGACAGGGTCACTGAAGCTTTCTTT; CDR3aa: CASSFRDRVTEAFF; abundance: many; j_gene: TRBJ1-1; d_gene: TRBD1; v_gene: TRBV7-9
CDR3nt: TGTGCCAGCAGCTGGACCGTAACCGGGGAGCTGTTTTTT; CDR3aa: CASSWTVTGELFF; abundance: .; j_gene: TRBJ2-2; d_gene: .; v_gene: TRBV7-2
CDR3nt: TGTGCCAGCAGTAGCGCAAGCAATCAGCCCCAGCATTTT; CDR3aa: CASSSASNQPQHF; abundance: .; j_gene: TRBJ1-5; d_gene: .; v_gene: TRBV7-9
CDR3nt: TGTGCCAGCAGCCTCACCATGGGGGTAGGGGAGCTGTTTTTT; CDR3aa: CASSLTMGVGELFF; abundance: .; j_gene: TRBJ2-2; d_gene: .; v_gene: TRBV7-2
CDR3nt: TGTGCCAGCACCATTACAGGGTCAGGACAGCCCCAGCATTTT; CDR3aa: CASTITGSGQPQHF; abundance: .; j_gene: TRBJ1-5; d_gene: .; v_gene: TRBV13
CDR3nt: TGTGCCAGCAGCTTAGTGGGTAGCGGGATCTCCTACGAGCAGTACTTC; CDR3aa: CASSLVGSGISYEQYF; abundance: many; j_gene: TRBJ2-7; d_gene: TRBD2; v_gene: TRBV7-2
CDR3nt: TGTGCCAGCAGGGGACAGGGCTATGGCTACACCTTC; CDR3aa: CASRGQGYGYTF; abundance: .; j_gene: TRBJ1-2; d_gene: TRBD1; v_gene: TRBV2
CDR3nt: TGTGCCATCAGTGAGTCTCGGCTAGCGGGAGTCGTGCAGTTCTTC; CDR3aa: CAISESRLAGVVQFF; abundance: .; j_gene: TRBJ2-1; d_gene: TRBD2; v_gene: TRBV10-3
CDR3nt: TGCGCCAGCCATGGGACGCAGGCAGAAGAGACCCAGTACTTC; CDR3aa: CASHGTQAEETQYF; abundance: .; j_gene: TRBJ2-5; d_gene: .; v_gene: TRBV10-2
CDR3nt: TGCAGCGTTGAAGATCCGGGCTCGCTCTGGGCAGGGGCCACTGAAGCTTTCTTT; CDR3aa: CSVEDPGSLWAGATEAFF; abundance: .; j_gene: TRBJ1-1; d_gene: .; v_gene: TRBV29-1
CDR3nt: TGCAGCGTGGGGGAGGCCTACGAGCAGTACTTC; CDR3aa: CSVGEAYEQYF; abundance: few; j_gene: TRBJ2-7; d_gene: .; v_gene: TRBV29-1
CDR3nt: TGCAGCGTTGCTGCAGGAGGCGGCTATGGCTACACCTTC; CDR3aa: CSVAAGGGYGYTF; abundance: many; j_gene: TRBJ1-2; d_gene: .; v_gene: TRBV29-1
CDR3nt: TGTGCCAGCAGCCGCTGGACTAGCGGGAGTTACGACGAGCAGTACTTC; CDR3aa: CASSRWTSGSYDEQYF; abundance: .; j_gene: TRBJ2-7; d_gene: TRBD2; v_gene: TRBV7-2
CDR3nt: TGTGCCAGCAGTTTCCGGGGCGCCCAGCCCCAGCATTTT; CDR3aa: CASSFRGAQPQHF; abundance: .; j_gene: TRBJ1-5; d_gene: .; v_gene: TRBV27
CDR3nt: TGCAGCGTTACGGGACTAGCCTTTACCTACGAGCAGTACTTC; CDR3aa: CSVTGLAFTYEQYF; abundance: .; j_gene: TRBJ2-7; d_gene: TRBD2; v_gene: TRBV29-1
CDR3nt: TGTGCCAGCAGCTTAGGGGCGGGGACCCAAGAGACCCAGTACTTC; CDR3aa: CASSLGAGTQETQYF; abundance: once; j_gene: TRBJ2-5; d_gene: .; v_gene: TRBV7-9
CDR3nt: TGTGCCTGGAGTGTAGCGGCTAGCGAGCAGTACTTC; CDR3aa: CAWSVAASEQYF; abundance: .; j_gene: TRBJ2-7; d_gene: .; v_gene: TRBV30
CDR3nt: TGTGCCAGCAGTGAAGCGCTTCATGGGGTGGAAGCTTTCTTT; CDR3aa: CASSEALHGVEAFF; abundance: .; j_gene: TRBJ1-1; d_gene: .; v_gene: TRBV2
CDR3nt: TGTGCCAGTAGTATGGCGAGGGATGGGGCTCCGCAGTATTTT; CDR3aa: CASSMARDGAPQYF; abundance: .; j_gene: TRBJ2-3; d_gene: .; v_gene: TRBV19
CDR3nt: TGTGCCAGCAGCCCTAGCGGACTGAACACCGGGGAGCTGTTTTTT; CDR3aa: CASSPSGLNTGELFF; abundance: .; j_gene: TRBJ2-2; d_gene: TRBD2; v_gene: TRBV7-6
CDR3nt: TGTGCCAGCAGCCCCGAGGTTCGCGGGACGGGGTACTTC; CDR3aa: CASSPEVRGTGYF; abundance: few; j_gene: TRBJ2-4; d_gene: .; v_gene: TRBV12-3/TRBV12-4
CDR3nt: TGTGCCAGCAGCTTGTCTGGGGTGGGGGGCCCCTACGAGCAGTACTTC; CDR3aa: CASSLSGVGGPYEQYF; abundance: .; j_gene: TRBJ2-7; d_gene: .; v_gene: TRBV7-2
CDR3nt: TGCGCCAGCAGCTTCGGACAGGGGGGCTTAGGCTACACCTTC; CDR3aa: CASSFGQGGLGYTF; abundance: .; j_gene: TRBJ1-2; d_gene: TRBD1; v_gene: TRBV5-1
CDR3nt: TGTGCCAGCAGCTGGGGGATTGGTTATGGCTACACCTTC; CDR3aa: CASSWGIGYGYTF; abundance: .; j_gene: TRBJ1-2; d_gene: .; v_gene: TRBV12-3/TRBV12-4
CDR3nt: TGCGCCAGCAGCAGGGACAGGGGTCACTACGAGCAGTACTTC; CDR3aa: CASSRDRGHYEQYF; abundance: .; j_gene: TRBJ2-7; d_gene: TRBD1; v_gene: TRBV5-1
CDR3nt: TGCAGCGCTCATGCAGGGGGCGTCAATAACGAGCAGCCCCAGCATTTT; CDR3aa: CSAHAGGVNNEQPQHF; abundance: .; j_gene: TRBJ1-5; d_gene: TRBD1; v_gene: TRBV29-1
CDR3nt: TGTGCCACCAGCAGAGATCGAGGGACGGTAACCGGGGAGCTGTTTTTT; CDR3aa: CATSRDRGTVTGELFF; abundance: few; j_gene: TRBJ2-2; d_gene: .; v_gene: TRBV15
CDR3nt: TGCAGTGCTAGCAGCGGACTAGCGGGAGGAGAGACCCAGTACTTC; CDR3aa: CSASSGLAGGETQYF; abundance: .; j_gene: TRBJ2-5; d_gene: TRBD2; v_gene: TRBV20-1
CDR3nt: TGTGCCAGCAGACAGGGACTAGCGGGAGGAGTAGAGACCCAGTACTTC; CDR3aa: CASRQGLAGGVETQYF; abundance: .; j_gene: TRBJ2-5; d_gene: TRBD2; v_gene: TRBV2
CDR3nt: TGTGCCACCAGGGGAGCGGGAGGGCCGGTCGGGGAGACCCAGTACTTC; CDR3aa: CATRGAGGPVGETQYF; abundance: .; j_gene: TRBJ2-5; d_gene: TRBD2; v_gene: TRBV24-1
CDR3nt: TGCGCCAGCAGCATGCGGGGAGGGGATCAGCCCCAGCATTTT; CDR3aa: CASSMRGGDQPQHF; abundance: once; j_gene: TRBJ1-5; d_gene: .; v_gene: TRBV5-1